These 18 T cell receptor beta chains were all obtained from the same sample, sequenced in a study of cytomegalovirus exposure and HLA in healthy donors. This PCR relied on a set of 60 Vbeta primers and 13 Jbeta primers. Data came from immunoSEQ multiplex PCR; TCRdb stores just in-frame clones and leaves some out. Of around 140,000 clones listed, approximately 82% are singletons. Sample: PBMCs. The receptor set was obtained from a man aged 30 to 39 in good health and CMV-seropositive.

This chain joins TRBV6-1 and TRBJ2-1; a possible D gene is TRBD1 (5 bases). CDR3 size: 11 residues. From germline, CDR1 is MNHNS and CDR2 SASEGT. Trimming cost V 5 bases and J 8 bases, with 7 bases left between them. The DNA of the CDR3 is TGTGCCAGCAGTCAGGGATATGAGCAGTTCTTC. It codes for CASSQGYEQFF.

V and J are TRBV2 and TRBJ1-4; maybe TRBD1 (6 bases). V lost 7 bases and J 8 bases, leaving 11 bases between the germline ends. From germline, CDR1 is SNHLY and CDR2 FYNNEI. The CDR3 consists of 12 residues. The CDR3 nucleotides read TGTGCCAGCAACAGGGATTGGGAAAAACTGTTTTTT. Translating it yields CASNRDWEKLFF.

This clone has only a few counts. CDR3 in amino acids: CASSYGRGVNTEAFF. The CDR3 DNA reads as TGTGCCAGTAGTTATGGGAGGGGAGTAAACACTGAAGCTTTCTTT. J is TRBJ1-1 and V is TRBV19; TRBD1 might be the D (5 bases). With 5 bases removed from V and 2 bases from J, the gap between germline ends came to 15 bases. Germline lookup yields CDR1 LNHDA and CDR2 SQIVND (reference sequence). The CDR3 has 15 amino acids.

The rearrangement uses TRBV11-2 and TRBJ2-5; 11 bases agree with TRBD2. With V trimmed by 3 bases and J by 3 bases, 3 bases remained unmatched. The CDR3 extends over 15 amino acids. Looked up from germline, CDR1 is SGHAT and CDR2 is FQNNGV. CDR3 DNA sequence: TGTGCCAGCAGCTTCCCTAGCGGGGGGAAAGAGACCCAGTACTTC. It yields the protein CASSFPSGGKETQYF. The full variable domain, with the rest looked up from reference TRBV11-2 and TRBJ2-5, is EAGVAQSPRYKIIEKRQSVAFWCNPISGHATLYWYQQILGQGPKLLIQFQNNGVVDDSQLPKDRFSAERLKGVDSTLKIQPAKLEDSAVYLCASSFPSGGKETQYFGPGTRLLVL.

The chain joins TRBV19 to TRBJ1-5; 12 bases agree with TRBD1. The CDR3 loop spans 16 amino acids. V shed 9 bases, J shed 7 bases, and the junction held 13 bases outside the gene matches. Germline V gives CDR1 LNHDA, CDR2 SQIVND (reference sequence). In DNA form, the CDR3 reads TGTGCCAGCGGCCCACCGGGACAGGGGGCAGGGCAGCCCCAGCATTTT. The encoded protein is CASGPPGQGAGQPQHF.

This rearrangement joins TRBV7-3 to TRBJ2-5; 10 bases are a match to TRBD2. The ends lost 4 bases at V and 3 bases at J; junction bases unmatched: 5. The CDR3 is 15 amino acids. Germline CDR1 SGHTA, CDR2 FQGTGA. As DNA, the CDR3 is TGTGCCAGCAGCTCGAGCGGGGGGGCTGAAGAGACCCAGTACTTC. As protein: CASSSSGGAEETQYF.

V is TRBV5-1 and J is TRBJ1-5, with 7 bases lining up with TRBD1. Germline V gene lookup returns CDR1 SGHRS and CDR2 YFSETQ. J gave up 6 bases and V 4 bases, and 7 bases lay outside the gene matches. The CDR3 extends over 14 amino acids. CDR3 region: CASSPGTDGQPQHF. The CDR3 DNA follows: TGCGCCAGCAGCCCGGGGACAGACGGTCAGCCCCAGCATTTT.

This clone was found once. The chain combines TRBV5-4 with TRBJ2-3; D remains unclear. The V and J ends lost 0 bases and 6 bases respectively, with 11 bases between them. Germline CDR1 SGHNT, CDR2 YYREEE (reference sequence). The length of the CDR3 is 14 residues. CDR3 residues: CASSLVAKPDTQYF. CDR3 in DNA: TGTGCCAGCAGCTTGGTGGCCAAACCGGATACGCAGTATTTT.

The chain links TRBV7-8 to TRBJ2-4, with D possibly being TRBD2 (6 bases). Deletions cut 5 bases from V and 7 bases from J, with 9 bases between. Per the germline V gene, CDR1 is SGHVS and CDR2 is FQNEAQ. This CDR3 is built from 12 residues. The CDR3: CASSLRENIQYF. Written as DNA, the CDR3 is TGTGCCAGCAGCCTCCGGGAGAACATTCAGTACTTC.

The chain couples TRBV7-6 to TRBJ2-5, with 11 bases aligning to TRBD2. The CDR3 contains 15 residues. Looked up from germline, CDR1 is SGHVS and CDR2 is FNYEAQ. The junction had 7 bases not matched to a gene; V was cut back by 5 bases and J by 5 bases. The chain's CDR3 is CASSPLAGGGETQYF. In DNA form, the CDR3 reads TGTGCCAGCAGCCCGCTAGCGGGGGGCGGGGAGACCCAGTACTTC.

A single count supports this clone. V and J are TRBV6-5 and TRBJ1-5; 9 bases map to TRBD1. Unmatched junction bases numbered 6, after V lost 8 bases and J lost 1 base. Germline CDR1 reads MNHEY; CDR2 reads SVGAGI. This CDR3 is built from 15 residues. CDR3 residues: CASGRDRDSNQPQHF. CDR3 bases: TGTGCCAGCGGGAGGGACAGGGACAGCAATCAGCCCCAGCATTTT.

The DNA of the CDR3 is TGTGCCAGCAGTCCCCGGGGGGACTTGCATGGCTACACCTTC. Its translation: CASSPRGDLHGYTF. The rearrangement uses TRBV28 and TRBJ1-2; tentatively, D is TRBD1 (5 bases). CDR3 length equals 14 residues. From germline, CDR1 is MDHEN and CDR2 SYDVKM. V was cut by 5 bases and J by 6 bases, with 16 bases left in between.

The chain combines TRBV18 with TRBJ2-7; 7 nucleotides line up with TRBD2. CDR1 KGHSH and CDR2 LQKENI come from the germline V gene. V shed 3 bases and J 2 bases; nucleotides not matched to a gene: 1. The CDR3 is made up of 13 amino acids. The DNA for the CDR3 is TGTGCCAGCTCACCGGGGACTACCTACGAGCAGTACTTC. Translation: CASSPGTTYEQYF.

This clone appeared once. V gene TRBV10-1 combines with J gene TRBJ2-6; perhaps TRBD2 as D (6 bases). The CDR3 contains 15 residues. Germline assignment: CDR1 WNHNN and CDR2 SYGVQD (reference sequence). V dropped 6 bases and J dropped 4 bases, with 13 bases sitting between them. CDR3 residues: CASRGTRTGANVLTF. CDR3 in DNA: TGCGCCAGCAGGGGGACTCGCACCGGGGCCAACGTCCTGACTTTC.

CDR3 coding DNA: TGTGCCAGCAGCCAGGGGGGACTAGCGGGAGAGGATGAGCAGTTCTTC. This codes for CASSQGGLAGEDEQFF. J is TRBJ2-1 and V is TRBV4-2; 14 bases map to TRBD2. CDR3 length: 16 residues. Germline CDR1 reads LGHNA; CDR2 reads YNFKEQ. The V and J ends lost 3 bases and 8 bases, in that order; junction bases with no gene match: 6.

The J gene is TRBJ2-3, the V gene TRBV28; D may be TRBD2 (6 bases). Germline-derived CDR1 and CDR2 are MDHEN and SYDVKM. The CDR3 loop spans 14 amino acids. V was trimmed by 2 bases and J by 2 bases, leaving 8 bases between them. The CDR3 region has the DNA TGTGCCAGCAGTTTAGCGGGGCTCACAGATACGCAGTATTTT. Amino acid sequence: CASSLAGLTDTQYF.

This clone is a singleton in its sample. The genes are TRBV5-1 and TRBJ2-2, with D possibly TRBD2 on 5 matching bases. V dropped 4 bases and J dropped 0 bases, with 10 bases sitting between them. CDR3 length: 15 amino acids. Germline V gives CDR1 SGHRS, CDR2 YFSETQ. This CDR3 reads CASSTEAANTGELFF. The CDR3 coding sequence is TGCGCCAGCAGCACGGAGGCCGCGAACACCGGGGAGCTGTTTTTT.

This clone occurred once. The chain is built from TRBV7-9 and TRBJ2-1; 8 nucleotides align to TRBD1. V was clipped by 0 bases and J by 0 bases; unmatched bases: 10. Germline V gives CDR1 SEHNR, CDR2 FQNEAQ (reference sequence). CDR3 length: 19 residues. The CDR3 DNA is TGTGCCAGCAGCTTAGCCGTGCTCGCAGGGGGCGCCTCCTACAATGAGCAGTTCTTC. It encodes CASSLAVLAGGASYNEQFF.